The TCR beta chain under discussion was sequenced for a study of T cell responses to AZD1222 COVID-19 vaccine. Overall study findings and caveats: The donors showed a predominance of white British ancestry and of females, with possible underestimation of clonal diversity.

Trimming cost V 5 bases and J 0 bases; bases outside gene matches: 10. CDR1 is LNHDA and CDR2 is SQIVND in the germline V gene (reference sequence). The length of the CDR3 is 18 residues. Some clones are missing from TCRdb's copy, which holds only in-frame ones; the method was immunoSEQ multiplex PCR. The table shows approximately 100,000 clones, with around 93% occurring only once. On this clone itself: Its antigen is currently unknown.

The sequences come from peripheral blood, collected on day 0 of AZD1222 vaccination. This sequence originates from an adult in good health. The chain joins TRBV19 to TRBJ1-5; TRBD1 agrees at 10 bases. CDR3 in amino acids: CASSSRDRGTYSNQPQHF. The CDR3 nucleotides are TGTGCCAGTAGTTCCCGGGACAGGGGTACTTATAGCAATCAGCCCCAGCATTTT.